The 8 T cell receptor beta chains in this list originate from one sample, sequenced in a study of blood T cell repertoires in COVID-19. Libraries were prepared by immunoSEQ multiplex PCR; TCRdb keeps only in-frame clonotypes and omits some of them. The repertoire has fewer than 45,000 clones, around four fifths of them found once; the top ten carry around 4.9%. Sequencing used peripheral blood. Source of these receptors: a man aged 45-65 years with active COVID-19.

This clone is medium-sized. The J gene is TRBJ2-7, the V gene TRBV4-3, with 12 bases aligning to TRBD2. The CDR3 is 16 amino acids. Germline V CDR1 and CDR2: LGHNA, YSLEER. The J segment lost 3 bases and the V segment lost 0 bases, leaving 3 bases of the junction unmatched. The CDR3 DNA follows: TGCGCCAGCAGCCAAGACTGGACTAGCGGGGTCTACGAGCAGTACTTC. It translates to CASSQDWTSGVYEQYF.

The V and J genes are TRBV9 and TRBJ2-5; D possibly corresponds to TRBD2 (7 bases). The CDR3 is 16 amino acids. Germline CDR1 is SGDLS and CDR2 is YYNGEE. V was shortened by 1 base and J by 1 base, with 14 bases between the two germline ends. As DNA, the CDR3 is TGTGCCAGCAGCGTATCGGGGGGCCTAGTCCAAGAGACCCAGTACTTC. Its translation: CASSVSGGLVQETQYF.

J is TRBJ1-2 and V is TRBV10-3; weak D call: TRBD1 (6 bases). Trimming pared 2 bases from V and 5 bases from J, leaving 15 bases between. Germline lookup yields CDR1 ENHRY and CDR2 SYGVKD. The CDR3 loop spans 15 amino acids. The CDR3 protein is CAISEGQTGGYGYTF. The CDR3 DNA reads TGTGCCATCAGTGAGGGACAGACGGGGGGGTATGGCTACACCTTC.

This chain joins TRBV20-1 and TRBJ1-6; no reliable D call. CDR1 DFQATT and CDR2 SNEGSKA come from the germline V gene (reference sequence). The CDR3 consists of 15 residues. With 3 bases removed from V and 14 bases from J, the gap between germline ends came to 23 bases. The CDR3 DNA follows: TGCAGTGCTAGTCCTCTAGGCACATTAAGAAGCTCCCTCCACTTT. Translating gives CSASPLGTLRSSLHF.

CDR3 residues: CASSPRPGETQYF. CDR3 nucleotide sequence: TGTGCCAGCAGCCCCCGTCCGGGAGAGACCCAGTACTTC. V usage is TRBV11-3 and J usage is TRBJ2-5; D gene unclear. Germline loops: CDR1 SGHNT, CDR2 YENEEA. The CDR3 runs 13 residues. Trimming shortened V by 5 bases and J by 4 bases, and 11 bases separated the two germline ends.

V and J are TRBV6-6 and TRBJ2-3, with TRBD1 matching over 8 bases. This CDR3 spans 15 amino acids. Germline V gene lookup returns CDR1 MNHNY and CDR2 SVGAGI (reference sequence). The ends lost 4 bases at V and 1 base at J; junction bases unmatched: 4. The CDR3 protein is CASSFQGARTDTQYF. For the CDR3, the DNA is TGTGCCAGCAGTTTCCAGGGGGCCCGCACAGATACGCAGTATTTT.

V is TRBV12-3 or TRBV12-4 and J is TRBJ2-7; D not resolved. The CDR3 extends over 13 amino acids. Trimming took off 4 bases at V and 4 bases at J, with 11 bases between the two ends. CDR3: CASSSLTAYEQYF. The CDR3, as DNA: TGTGCCAGCAGTTCCTTGACTGCGTACGAGCAGTACTTC.

This clone is categorized as large. The chain employs TRBV9 and TRBJ2-5; 11 positions match TRBD1. There are 14 residues in the CDR3. Trimming removed 3 bases from V and 5 bases from J; junction bases left unmatched: 3. Germline V lookup: CDR1 SGDLS, CDR2 YYNGEE. Here the CDR3 DNA reads TGTGCCAGCAGCGCGGACAGGGGGCGGGAGACCCAGTACTTC. The encoded protein is CASSADRGRETQYF.